This T cell receptor beta chain was retrieved from a study of blood T cell repertoires in COVID-19. As for the study in general: The United States, Italy and Spain supplied acute and convalescent COVID-19 samples. Sources were T cells, B-cell-depleted T cells, or PBMCs; the material itself was cDNA or gDNA.

The CDR3 sequence is 9 residues long. The germline CDR1 and CDR2 sequences are SGHDT and YYEEEE. Remarks on this clone: An end of the junction does not agree with germline; a read error may underlie this.

Original processing methods: How many nucleated cells were present was estimated from reference gene primer amplification. Only in-frame clones appear in the TCRdb table, and some are missing; sequencing was by immunoSEQ multiplex PCR. D and trimming were read from the DNA, whereas the V and J calls and clone size are those reported in that table. The table has more than 200,000 clones, roughly 83% seen once. What was sequenced was peripheral blood. The sequence was collected from a woman in her 70s with active or convalescent COVID-19. The chain carries TRBV5-6 and TRBJ1-1; D is unclear. This CDR3 reads CASPRDPVF. As DNA, the CDR3 is TGTGCCAGTCCCCGGGATCCTGTATTT.